The 29 T cell receptor beta chains in this list originate from one sample, sequenced in a study of blood T cell repertoires in COVID-19. Sequencing used immunoSEQ multiplex PCR; TCRdb keeps in-frame clones, though not all of them. The table includes a few hundred thousand clones, roughly 90% detected once. Sequencing used peripheral blood. These receptors were taken from a woman in her twenties or thirties with COVID-19, enrolled during active disease.

This chain's CDR3 is CASSQRRGGNEQFF. CDR3 nucleotides: TGCGCCAGCAGCCAACGACGGGGGGGAAATGAGCAGTTCTTC. The chain recombines TRBV4-3 with TRBJ2-1; 8 nucleotides agree with TRBD2. Germline values: CDR1 LGHNA, CDR2 YSLEER. V was clipped by 2 bases and J by 7 bases; unmatched bases: 4. The CDR3 consists of 14 residues.

This clone came up once. The rearrangement joins TRBV6-5 to TRBJ1-1; 7 bases align to TRBD1. V shed 2 bases, J shed 1 base, and the junction held 7 bases outside the gene matches. The CDR3 length is 16 residues. Germline CDR1 is MNHEY and CDR2 is SVGAGI. In DNA, the CDR3 is TGTGCCAGCAGTTACATCCCAGGGGGGCCGAACACTGAAGCTTTCTTT. Translation: CASSYIPGGPNTEAFF.

This clone was seen more than once but under ten times. J is TRBJ2-2 and V is TRBV29-1; tentative D call: TRBD1 (7 bases). CDR3 size: 14 residues. Germline V gene lookup returns CDR1 SQVTM and CDR2 ANQGSEA. The CDR3 is CSAGQTRNTGELFF. In nucleotides, the CDR3 is TGCAGTGCGGGACAGACACGTAACACCGGGGAGCTGTTTTTT.

The chain employs TRBV12-5 and TRBJ2-5, with D maybe TRBD1 (6 bases). The CDR3 length is 13 residues. CDR1 and CDR2 (germline): LGHNT, FRNRAP. V was clipped by 2 bases and J by 5 bases, with 9 bases between them. The CDR3 sequence: CASGLSGVETQYF. CDR3 nucleotides: TGTGCTAGTGGTTTGTCAGGGGTCGAGACCCAGTACTTC.

This chain links TRBV27 with TRBJ1-6; no reliable D call. The CDR3 runs to 20 residues. The V and J ends lost 0 bases and 4 bases respectively, with 22 bases between them. Germline V lookup: CDR1 MNHEY, CDR2 SMNVEV (reference sequence). CDR3 DNA sequence: TGTGCCAGCAGTTTATCGGTGTCTAGTTCACTGATCCCTTATAATTCACCCCTCCACTTT. It is translated as CASSLSVSSSLIPYNSPLHF.

This clone has just a few counts. The V gene is TRBV21-1, the J gene TRBJ1-1; TRBD1, the table's D call, lacks a check against the DNA. TRBV21-1 is a pseudogene segment. This CDR3 contains 12 residues. The CDR3 sequence is CASSKDSTEAFF. The DNA for the CDR3 is TGTGCCAGCAGCAAAGACAGCACTGAAGCTTTCTTT.

Worth noting for this clone: The junction departs from the called germline gene at one end, perhaps through a read error. This chain links TRBV7-2 with TRBJ1-4, with no clear D. CDR1 is SGHTA, CDR2 FQGNSA, per germline. The CDR3 totals 11 residues. The CDR3 loop is CASSLDGPMVF. The CDR3 DNA reads as TGTGCCAGCAGCTTAGACGGTCCTATGGTTTTT.

The rearrangement joins TRBV11-3 to TRBJ2-1; no definite D call. The CDR3 is 13 residues long. CDR1 and CDR2 from the germline V gene are SGHNT and YENEEA. Trimming removed 5 bases from V and 3 bases from J, with 8 bases in between. CDR3: CASSRNYYNEQFF. CDR3 in DNA: TGTGCCAGCAGCCGGAACTACTACAATGAGCAGTTCTTC. Filled out from reference TRBV11-3 and TRBJ2-1, the complete variable domain reads EAGVVQSPRYKIIEKKQPVAFWCNPISGHNTLYWYLQNLGQGPELLIRYENEEAVDDSQLPKDRFSAERLKGVDSTLKIQPAELGDSAVYLCASSRNYYNEQFFGPGTRLTVL.

V is TRBV15 and J is TRBJ1-1, with a tentative D call TRBD1 (5 bases). CDR3 length equals 13 residues. CDR1 LNHNV and CDR2 YYDKDF come from the germline V gene (reference sequence). Trimming stripped 6 bases from V and 2 bases from J, with 10 bases between. The CDR3 spells CATSPTVNTEAFF. The CDR3 DNA is TGTGCCACCAGTCCGACAGTAAACACTGAAGCTTTCTTT.

The chain couples TRBV12-3 or TRBV12-4 to TRBJ1-2; possibly TRBD1 for D (6 bases). The germline V and J ends were trimmed by 9 bases and 6 bases, with 14 bases remaining between them. The CDR3 is 12 residues long. This CDR3 reads CASSPGGHGYTF. For the CDR3, the DNA is TGTGCCAGTTCCCCGGGGGGCCATGGCTACACCTTC.

The chain joins TRBV6-5 to TRBJ2-5; D possibly corresponds to TRBD2 (6 bases). V was cut by 7 bases and J by 4 bases, with 16 bases left in between. Germline CDR1 is MNHEY and CDR2 is SVGAGI. The CDR3 consists of 14 residues. The CDR3 is CASTGGWERETQYF. CDR3 in DNA: TGTGCCAGCACCGGGGGTTGGGAAAGAGAGACCCAGTACTTC.

J is TRBJ2-3 and V is TRBV7-2; no reliable D call. Deletions cut 0 bases from V and 10 bases from J, with 11 bases between. Germline CDR1 is SGHTA and CDR2 is FQGNSA. This CDR3 comprises 13 residues. CDR3 nucleotides: TGTGCCAGCAGCTTAGCGCCAGCGAGGCCGCAGTATTTT. It translates to CASSLAPARPQYF.

The genes are TRBV30 and TRBJ1-6, with 7 bases fitting TRBD1. Unmatched junction bases numbered 6, after V lost 0 bases and J lost 13 bases. Germline loops: CDR1 GTSNPN, CDR2 SVGIG (reference sequence). The CDR3 is made up of 13 amino acids. CDR3 sequence reads: CAWSVRQGGPLHF. CDR3 DNA sequence: TGTGCCTGGAGTGTACGACAGGGAGGCCCCCTCCACTTT.

The J gene is TRBJ2-1, the V gene TRBV19, with 9 positions matching TRBD1. The CDR3 extends over 13 amino acids. V lost 5 bases, J lost 7 bases, and 3 bases stayed unmatched. The V gene's germline CDR1 is LNHDA and CDR2 SQIVND (reference sequence). As DNA, the CDR3 is TGTGCCAGTAGTCCCGGGACAGGGAATGAGCAGTTCTTC. Its translation is CASSPGTGNEQFF.

The chain is built from TRBV30 and TRBJ2-5, with 10 bases aligning to TRBD2. The CDR3 runs 14 residues. Germline CDR1 is GTSNPN and CDR2 is SVGIG (reference sequence). With V trimmed by 1 base and J by 7 bases, 6 bases remained unmatched. The CDR3 DNA follows: TGTGCCTGGAGTGAACTAGCGGGGCGAGGGACCCAGTACTTC. Translation: CAWSELAGRGTQYF.

V and J are TRBV7-2 and TRBJ1-6; weak D call: TRBD1 (6 bases). The CDR3 spans 14 residues. The germline CDR1 and CDR2 sequences are SGHTA and FQGNSA. Between the trimmed V and J ends, which lost 1 base and 6 bases, there was a span of 7 bases. The CDR3 loop reads CASSLGGPNSPLHF. The CDR3 DNA is TGTGCCAGCAGCTTAGGGGGGCCTAATTCACCCCTCCACTTT. Full variable domain (missing parts from reference TRBV7-2 and TRBJ1-6): GAGVSQSPSNKVTEKGKDVELRCDPISGHTALYWYRQSLGQGLEFLIYFQGNSAPDKSGLPSDRFSAERTGGSVSTLTIQRTQQEDSAVYLCASSLGGPNSPLHFGNGTRLTVT.

This chain uses TRBV5-1 with TRBJ1-2; D remains ambiguous. The CDR3 covers 14 residues. From germline, CDR1 is SGHRS and CDR2 YFSETQ. The V gene lost 0 bases and the J gene lost 5 bases, with 11 bases spanning the gap. The CDR3 reads CASSLAERLYGYTF. The CDR3 DNA reads as TGCGCCAGCAGCTTGGCCGAGAGGCTGTATGGCTACACCTTC.

This clone has just one count. The chain carries TRBV11-2 and TRBJ2-1; 9 bases are a match to TRBD2. CDR1 SGHAT and CDR2 FQNNGV come from the germline V gene. This CDR3 has 15 residues. The V gene end was trimmed by 1 base and the J gene end by 6 bases; junction bases not matched to a gene: 4. The chain's CDR3 is CASSLGGGAFNEQFF. CDR3 DNA: TGTGCCAGCAGCTTAGGCGGGGGGGCTTTCAATGAGCAGTTCTTC. Full variable domain (outside the CDR3, taken from reference TRBV11-2 and TRBJ2-1): EAGVAQSPRYKIIEKRQSVAFWCNPISGHATLYWYQQILGQGPKLLIQFQNNGVVDDSQLPKDRFSAERLKGVDSTLKIQPAKLEDSAVYLCASSLGGGAFNEQFFGPGTRLTVL.

The chain has TRBV10-2 and TRBJ2-3; perhaps TRBD2 as D (5 bases). The CDR3 extends over 14 amino acids. The V end was cut by 0 bases, the J end by 6 bases, with 10 bases between. Germline V gene lookup returns CDR1 WSHSY and CDR2 SAAADI. The CDR3 sequence is CASSESSWEDTQYF. For the CDR3, the DNA is TGCGCCAGCAGTGAGTCCAGTTGGGAGGATACGCAGTATTTT.

The chain has TRBV7-9 and TRBJ1-6, with 7 bases matching TRBD1. The CDR3 is made up of 14 amino acids. CDR1 and CDR2 from the germline V gene are SEHNR and FQNEAQ (reference sequence). The ends lost 4 bases at V and 7 bases at J; junction bases unmatched: 4. The DNA of the CDR3 is TGTGCCAGCAGCTCGACAGGGAGGAATTCACCCCTCCACTTT. It encodes CASSSTGRNSPLHF.

This clone was seen a single time. The J gene is TRBJ2-4, the V gene TRBV6-5, with TRBD1 matching 9 bases. The CDR3 extends over 15 amino acids. V trimming: 6 bases; J trimming: 7 bases; junction bases outside the gene matches: 10. Germline CDR1 MNHEY, CDR2 SVGAGI. The CDR3 reads CASSDGQGNENIQYF. For the CDR3, the DNA is TGTGCCAGCAGCGACGGACAGGGGAACGAGAACATTCAGTACTTC.

The rearrangement uses TRBV6-5 and TRBJ1-1; D call uncertain. Germline V gene lookup returns CDR1 MNHEY and CDR2 SVGAGI. The CDR3 runs 11 residues. The germline V and J ends were trimmed by 8 bases and 1 base, with 5 bases remaining between them. The CDR3 spells CASPRNTEAFF. CDR3 DNA: TGTGCCAGCCCCAGGAACACTGAAGCTTTCTTT.

The rearrangement joins TRBV18 to TRBJ2-3, with a weak D call TRBD2 (5 bases). The V end lost 1 base, the J end lost 0 bases, and 11 bases lay between the germline ends. CDR3 length equals 16 residues. Germline loops: CDR1 KGHSH, CDR2 LQKENI. Written as DNA, the CDR3 is TGTGCCAGCTCACCACTTATACCGGGGAGCACAGATACGCAGTATTTT. Translating gives CASSPLIPGSTDTQYF.

The chain is built from TRBV5-1 and TRBJ1-2; D is possibly TRBD1 (6 bases). The CDR3 length is 15 residues. CDR1 is SGHRS and CDR2 is YFSETQ in the germline V gene. V was trimmed by 0 bases and J by 5 bases, leaving 14 bases between them. CDR3 sequence (DNA): TGCGCCAGCAGCTTGGCTTCAGGGGAGGGATATGGCTACACCTTC. Translation gives CASSLASGEGYGYTF.

The chain recombines TRBV28 with TRBJ1-1, with D unresolved. The CDR3 sequence is 13 residues long. Deletions cut 2 bases from V and 5 bases from J, with 9 bases between. Germline CDR1 is MDHEN and CDR2 is SYDVKM. This chain's CDR3 is CASSLLSETEAFF. For the CDR3, the DNA is TGTGCCAGCAGTTTACTGTCGGAGACTGAAGCTTTCTTT.

This clone was picked up one time. This chain joins TRBV19 and TRBJ2-5, with TRBD1 identical over 7 bases. Trimming cost V 5 bases and J 2 bases; bases outside gene matches: 5. CDR1 is LNHDA, CDR2 SQIVND, per germline (reference sequence). CDR3 length equals 14 residues. CDR3 residues: CASSVQGWQETQYF. The CDR3 coding sequence is TGTGCCAGTAGTGTACAGGGGTGGCAAGAGACCCAGTACTTC.

This chain connects TRBV6-5 to TRBJ2-3, with 11 bases lining up with TRBD2. V dropped 5 bases and J dropped 3; count of bases not matched to a gene: 4. The CDR3 sequence is 15 residues long. Germline V gene lookup returns CDR1 MNHEY and CDR2 SVGAGI. The CDR3 coding sequence is TGTGCCAGCAGTATAGCGGGGGGGCCAACAGATACGCAGTATTTT. Protein: CASSIAGGPTDTQYF.

This clone was observed once. J is TRBJ2-3 and V is TRBV4-1; the match to TRBD2 covers 8 bases. CDR1 and CDR2 (germline): MGHRA, YSYEKL. V lost 0 bases, J lost 1 base, and 6 bases stayed unmatched. The length of the CDR3 is 17 residues. The chain's CDR3 is CASSQDPAGARTDTQYF. The DNA for the CDR3 is TGCGCCAGCAGCCAAGATCCAGCGGGGGCCCGCACAGATACGCAGTATTTT.

This clone was detected only once. The CDR3 sequence is CASSLGQGYNSPLHF. In DNA, the CDR3 is TGCGCCAGCAGCTTGGGACAGGGTTATAATTCACCCCTCCACTTT. The rearrangement uses TRBV5-1 and TRBJ1-6; TRBD1 agrees at 7 bases. The V and J ends lost 0 bases and 4 bases, in that order; junction bases with no gene match: 1. This CDR3 spans 15 amino acids. Per the germline V gene, CDR1 is SGHRS and CDR2 is YFSETQ. The whole variable domain, remainder taken from reference TRBV5-1 and TRBJ1-6, is KAGVTQTPRYLIKTRGQQVTLSCSPISGHRSVSWYQQTPGQGLQFLFEYFSETQRNKGNFPGRFSGRQFSNSRSEMNVSTLELGDSALYLCASSLGQGYNSPLHFGNGTRLTVT.